Following are 6 T cell receptor beta chains from one sample sequenced in a study of blood T cells in healthy people across ages. Using a J-beta primer mix together with a sample-barcoded 5' primer, a second PCR was run for roughly 7 to 12 cycles. TCRdb analysed the 5' RACE reads with MiXCR anew, one entry per CDR3 protein. The sample holds some 1.5 million distinct CDR3 sequences, roughly 43% seen once. The material sequenced was blood. The receptor set was obtained from a woman younger than 35 in good health.

About this clonotype: The junction differs from germline at one of its ends, possibly a read error. The chain employs TRBV6-1 and TRBJ2-3; perhaps TRBD1 as D (6 bases). Germline V CDR1 and CDR2: MNHNS, SASEGT. This CDR3 region has 14 residues. The DNA for the CDR3 is TGTGTCAGCACTCACAGGGCCCCTTCGGGTACGCAGTATTTT. This gives the protein CVSTHRAPSGTQYF.

The V gene is TRBV4-2, the J gene TRBJ2-6; D unresolved. Per germline, CDR1 LGHNA and CDR2 YNFKEQ. The CDR3 has 15 amino acids. V was shortened by 3 bases and J by 1 base, with 7 bases between the two germline ends. The CDR3 nucleotides are TGTGCCAGCAGCCACGACCTTTCTGGGGCCAACGTCCTGACTTTC. Translation: CASSHDLSGANVLTF.

This clonotype was seen a few times. This sequence joins TRBV20-1 and TRBJ2-7, with 10 bases matching TRBD1. Germline CDR1 reads DFQATT; CDR2 reads SNEGSKA (reference sequence). The CDR3 has 15 residues. Trimming took 5 bases from V and 0 from J; bases not matched to a gene: 7. The CDR3 protein is CSAATGGYSSYEQYF. CDR3 DNA: TGCAGTGCTGCGACAGGGGGCTATAGCTCCTACGAGCAGTACTTC.

This rearrangement joins TRBV6-2 or TRBV6-3 to TRBJ2-2, with 9 bases fitting TRBD1. V lost 6 bases, J lost 3 bases, and 8 bases stayed unmatched. Germline assignment: CDR1 MNHEY and CDR2 SVGEGT. CDR3 size: 16 residues. CDR3 DNA: TGTGCCAGCAGCCCTGGACAGGGGATTTACACCGGGGAGCTGTTTTTT. Translating it yields CASSPGQGIYTGELFF.

The table lists this clonotype with a few counts. The chain couples TRBV11-1 to TRBJ1-1, with a tentative D call TRBD1 (6 bases). CDR3 length equals 17 residues. Germline-derived CDR1 and CDR2 are SGHAT and FQDESV (reference sequence). V was pared by 1 base and J by 7 bases, with 22 bases between. The CDR3 spells CASSLGGLWGLRSEAFF. The CDR3 DNA reads TGTGCCAGCAGCTTAGGGGGACTTTGGGGGCTGCGTAGTGAAGCTTTCTTT.

As to this clonotype: A much larger clone lies a single base off, so this may be a read error. This chain joins TRBV4-1 and TRBJ2-3; D unresolved. The germline V gene has CDR1 MGHRA and CDR2 YSYEKL. The CDR3 sequence is 13 residues long. The CDR3 DNA is TGCGCCAGCAGCCAAGAACGCACAGATATGCAGTATTTT. Translating gives CASSQERTDMQYF.